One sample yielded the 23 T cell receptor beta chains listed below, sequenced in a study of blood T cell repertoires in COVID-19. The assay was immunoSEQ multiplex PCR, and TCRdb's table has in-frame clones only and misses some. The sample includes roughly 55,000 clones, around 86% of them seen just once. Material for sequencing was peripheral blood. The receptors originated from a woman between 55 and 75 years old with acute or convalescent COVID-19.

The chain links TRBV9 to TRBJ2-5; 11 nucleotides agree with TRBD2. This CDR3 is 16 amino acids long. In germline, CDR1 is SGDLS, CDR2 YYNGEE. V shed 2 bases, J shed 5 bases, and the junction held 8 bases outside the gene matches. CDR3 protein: CASSVHSGRAFETQYF. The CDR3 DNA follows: TGTGCCAGCAGCGTGCATAGCGGGAGGGCCTTCGAGACCCAGTACTTC.

The CDR3 sequence: CASSLASEQPQHF. The DNA for the CDR3 is TGTGCCAGCAGCCTCGCTAGTGAGCAGCCCCAGCATTTT. The V gene is TRBV5-5, the J gene TRBJ1-5; no reliable D call. The CDR3 has 13 amino acids. CDR1 and CDR2 from the germline V gene are SGHKS and YYEKEE (reference sequence). V lost 4 bases and J lost 7, with 12 bases in between. Full variable domain (rest looked up from reference TRBV5-5 and TRBJ1-5): DAGVTQSPTHLIKTRGQQVTLRCSPISGHKSVSWYQQVLGQGPQFIFQYYEKEERGRGNFPDRFSARQFPNYSSELNVNALLLGDSALYLCASSLASEQPQHFGDGTRLSIL.

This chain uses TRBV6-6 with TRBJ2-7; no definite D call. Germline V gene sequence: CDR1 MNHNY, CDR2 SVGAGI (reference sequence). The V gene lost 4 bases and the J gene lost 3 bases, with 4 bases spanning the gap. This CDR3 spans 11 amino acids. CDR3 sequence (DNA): TGTGCCAGCAGTTCAATCTACGAGCAGTACTTC. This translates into CASSSIYEQYF.

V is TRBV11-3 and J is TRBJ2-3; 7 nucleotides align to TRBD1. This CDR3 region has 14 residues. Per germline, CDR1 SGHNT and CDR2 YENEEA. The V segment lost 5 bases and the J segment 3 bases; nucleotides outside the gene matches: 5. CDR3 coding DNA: TGTGCCAGCAGCCGTGACAGGGATACAGATACGCAGTATTTT. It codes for CASSRDRDTDTQYF. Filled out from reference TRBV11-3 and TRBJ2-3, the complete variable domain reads EAGVVQSPRYKIIEKKQPVAFWCNPISGHNTLYWYLQNLGQGPELLIRYENEEAVDDSQLPKDRFSAERLKGVDSTLKIQPAELGDSAVYLCASSRDRDTDTQYFGPGTRLTVL.

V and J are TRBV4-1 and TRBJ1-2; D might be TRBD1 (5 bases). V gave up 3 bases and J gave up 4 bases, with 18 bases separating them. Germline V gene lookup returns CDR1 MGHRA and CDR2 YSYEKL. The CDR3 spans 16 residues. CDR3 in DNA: TGCGCCAGCAGCCAGGGGCAGGAGTTCTACGGCTATGGCTACACCTTC. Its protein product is CASSQGQEFYGYGYTF.

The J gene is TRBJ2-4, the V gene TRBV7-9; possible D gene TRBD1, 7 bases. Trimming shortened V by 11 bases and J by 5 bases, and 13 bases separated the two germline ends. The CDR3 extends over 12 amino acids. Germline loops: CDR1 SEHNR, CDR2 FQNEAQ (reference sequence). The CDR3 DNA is TGTGCCGGGAGGACAGGAGAAAACATTCAGTACTTC. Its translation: CAGRTGENIQYF.

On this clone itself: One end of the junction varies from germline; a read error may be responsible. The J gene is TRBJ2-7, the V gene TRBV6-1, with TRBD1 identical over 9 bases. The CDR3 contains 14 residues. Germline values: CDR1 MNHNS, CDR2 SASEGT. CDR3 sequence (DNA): TGTGCCAGCAGTGAATTAAGTCTGGGGACAGGGTGGGACTTC. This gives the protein CASSELSLGTGWDF.

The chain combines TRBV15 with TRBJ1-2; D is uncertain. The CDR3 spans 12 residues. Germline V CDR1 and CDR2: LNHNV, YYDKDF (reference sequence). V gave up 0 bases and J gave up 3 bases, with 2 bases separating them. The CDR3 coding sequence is TGTGCCACCAGCAGAGACGACTATGGCTACACCTTC. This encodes CATSRDDYGYTF.

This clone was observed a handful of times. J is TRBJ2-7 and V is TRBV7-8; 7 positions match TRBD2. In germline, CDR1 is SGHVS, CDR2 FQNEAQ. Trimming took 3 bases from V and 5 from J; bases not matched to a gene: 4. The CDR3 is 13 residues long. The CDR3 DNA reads TGTGCCAGCAGCTTCTTAAGCGGGAACGAGCAGTACTTC. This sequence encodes CASSFLSGNEQYF.

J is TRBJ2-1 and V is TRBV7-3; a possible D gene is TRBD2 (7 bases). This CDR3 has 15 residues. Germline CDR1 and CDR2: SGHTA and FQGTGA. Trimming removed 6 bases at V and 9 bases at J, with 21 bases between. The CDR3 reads CASRKGGPVDGEQFF. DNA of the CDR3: TGTGCCAGCAGGAAGGGGGGGCCCGTGGATGGTGAGCAGTTCTTC.

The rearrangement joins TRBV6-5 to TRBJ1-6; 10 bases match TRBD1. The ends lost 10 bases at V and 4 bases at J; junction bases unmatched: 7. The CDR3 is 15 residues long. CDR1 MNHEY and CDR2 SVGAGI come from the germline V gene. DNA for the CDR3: TGTGCCACCGGGACAGGGGCTATTTATAATTCACCCCTCCACTTT. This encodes CATGTGAIYNSPLHF.

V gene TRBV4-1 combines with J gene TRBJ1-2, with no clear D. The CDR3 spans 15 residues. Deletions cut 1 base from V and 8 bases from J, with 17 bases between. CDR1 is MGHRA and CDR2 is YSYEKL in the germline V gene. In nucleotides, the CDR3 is TGCGCCAGCAGCCAAGGTCTCTCCCACCTAGGAGGCTACACCTTC. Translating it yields CASSQGLSHLGGYTF.

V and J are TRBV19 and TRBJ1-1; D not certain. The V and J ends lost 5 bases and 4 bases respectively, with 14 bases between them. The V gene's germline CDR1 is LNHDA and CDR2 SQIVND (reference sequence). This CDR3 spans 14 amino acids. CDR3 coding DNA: TGTGCCAGTAGTTTCAGGTCGCGTGGCACTGAAGCTTTCTTT. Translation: CASSFRSRGTEAFF.

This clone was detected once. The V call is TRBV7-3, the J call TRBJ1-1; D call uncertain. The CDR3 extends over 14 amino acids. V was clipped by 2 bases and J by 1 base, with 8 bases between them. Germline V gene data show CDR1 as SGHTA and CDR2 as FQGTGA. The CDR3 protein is CASSLLGANTEAFF. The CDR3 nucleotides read TGTGCCAGCAGCTTACTGGGCGCGAACACTGAAGCTTTCTTT.

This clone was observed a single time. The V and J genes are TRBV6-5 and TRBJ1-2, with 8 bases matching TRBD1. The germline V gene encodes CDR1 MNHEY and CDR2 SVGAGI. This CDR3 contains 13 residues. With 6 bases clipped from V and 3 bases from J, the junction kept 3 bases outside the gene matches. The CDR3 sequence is CASSKDRDYGYTF. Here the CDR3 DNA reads TGTGCCAGCAGCAAGGACAGGGACTATGGCTACACCTTC.

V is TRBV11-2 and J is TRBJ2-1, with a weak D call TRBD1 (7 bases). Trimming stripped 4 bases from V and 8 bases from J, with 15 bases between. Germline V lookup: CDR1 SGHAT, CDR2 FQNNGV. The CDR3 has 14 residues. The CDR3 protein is CASSWGDSQHEQFF. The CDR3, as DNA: TGTGCCAGCAGCTGGGGGGACAGTCAGCATGAGCAGTTCTTC.

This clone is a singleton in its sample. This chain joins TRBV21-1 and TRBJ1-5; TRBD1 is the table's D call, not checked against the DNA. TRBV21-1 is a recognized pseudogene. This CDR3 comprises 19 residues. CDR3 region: CASSRTGLAPWYSNQPQHF. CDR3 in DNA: TGTGCCAGCAGTCGGACAGGCCTAGCTCCTTGGTATAGCAATCAGCCCCAGCATTTT.

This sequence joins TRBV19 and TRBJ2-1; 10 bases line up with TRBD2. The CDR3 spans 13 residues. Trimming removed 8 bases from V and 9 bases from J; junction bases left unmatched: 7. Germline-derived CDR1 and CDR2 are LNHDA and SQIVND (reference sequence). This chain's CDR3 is CASAPSGRREQFF. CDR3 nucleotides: TGTGCCAGTGCCCCTAGCGGGAGACGTGAGCAGTTCTTC.

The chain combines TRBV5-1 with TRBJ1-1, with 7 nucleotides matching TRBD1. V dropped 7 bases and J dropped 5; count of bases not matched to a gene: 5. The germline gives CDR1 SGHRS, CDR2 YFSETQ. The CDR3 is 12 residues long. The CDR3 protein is CASSGGMTEAFF. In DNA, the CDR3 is TGCGCCAGCTCAGGGGGGATGACTGAAGCTTTCTTT.

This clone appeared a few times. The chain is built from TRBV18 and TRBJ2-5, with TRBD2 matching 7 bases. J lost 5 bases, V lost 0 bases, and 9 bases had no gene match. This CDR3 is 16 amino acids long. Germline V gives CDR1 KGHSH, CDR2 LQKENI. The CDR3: CASSPPRGDAHETQYF. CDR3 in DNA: TGTGCCAGCTCACCACCCCGGGGGGACGCTCATGAGACCCAGTACTTC.

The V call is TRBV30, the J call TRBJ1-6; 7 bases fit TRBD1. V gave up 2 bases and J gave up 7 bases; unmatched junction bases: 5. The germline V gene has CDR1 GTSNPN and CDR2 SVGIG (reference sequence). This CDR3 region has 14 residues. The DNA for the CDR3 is TGTGCCTGGAGTACCGGGACAGTCAATTCACCCCTCCACTTT. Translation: CAWSTGTVNSPLHF. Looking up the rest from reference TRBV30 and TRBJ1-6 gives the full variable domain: SQTIHQWPATLVQPVGSPLSLECTVEGTSNPNLYWYRQAAGRGLQLLFYSVGIGQISSEVPQNLSASRPQDRQFILSSKKLLLSDSGFYLCAWSTGTVNSPLHFGNGTRLTVT.

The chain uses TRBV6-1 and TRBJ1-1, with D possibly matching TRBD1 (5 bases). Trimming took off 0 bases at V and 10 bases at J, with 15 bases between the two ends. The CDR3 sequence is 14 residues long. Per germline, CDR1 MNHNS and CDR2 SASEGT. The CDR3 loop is CASSEAGVRIGAFF. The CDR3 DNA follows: TGTGCCAGCAGTGAAGCAGGGGTCAGAATCGGAGCTTTCTTT.

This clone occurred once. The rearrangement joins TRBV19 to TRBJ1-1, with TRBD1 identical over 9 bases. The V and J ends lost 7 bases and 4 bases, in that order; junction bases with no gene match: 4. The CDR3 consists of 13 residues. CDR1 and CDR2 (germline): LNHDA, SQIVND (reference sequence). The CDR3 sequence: CASTNRGPTEAFF. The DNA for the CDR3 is TGTGCCAGTACCAACAGGGGGCCCACTGAAGCTTTCTTT.